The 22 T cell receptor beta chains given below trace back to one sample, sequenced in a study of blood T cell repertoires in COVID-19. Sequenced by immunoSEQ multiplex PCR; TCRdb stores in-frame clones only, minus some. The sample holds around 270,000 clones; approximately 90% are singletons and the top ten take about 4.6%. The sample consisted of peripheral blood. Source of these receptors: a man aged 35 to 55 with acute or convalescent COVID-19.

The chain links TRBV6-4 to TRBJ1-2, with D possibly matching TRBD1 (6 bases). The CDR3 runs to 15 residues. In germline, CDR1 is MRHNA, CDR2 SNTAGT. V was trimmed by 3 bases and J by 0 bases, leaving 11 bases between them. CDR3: CASSETGGPNYGYTF. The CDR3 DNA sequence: TGTGCCAGCAGTGAGACGGGGGGCCCTAACTATGGCTACACCTTC.

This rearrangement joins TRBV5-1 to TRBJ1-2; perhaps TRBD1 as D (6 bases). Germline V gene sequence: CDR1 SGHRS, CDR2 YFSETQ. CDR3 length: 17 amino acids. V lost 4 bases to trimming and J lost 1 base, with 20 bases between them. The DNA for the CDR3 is TGCGCCAGCAGCCTGGCATTGGGGGCGAGTTATAACTATGGCTACACCTTC. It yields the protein CASSLALGASYNYGYTF.

The CDR3 region is CASSVETGNEKLFF. CDR3 nucleotide sequence: TGTGCCAGCAGCGTGGAAACAGGGAATGAAAAACTGTTTTTT. The chain carries TRBV7-2 and TRBJ1-4, with D maybe TRBD1 (6 bases). This CDR3 has 14 amino acids. The germline V gene has CDR1 SGHTA and CDR2 FQGNSA. The V end lost 5 bases, the J end lost 5 bases, and 12 bases lay between the germline ends. Looking up the rest from reference TRBV7-2 and TRBJ1-4 gives the full variable domain: GAGVSQSPSNKVTEKGKDVELRCDPISGHTALYWYRQSLGQGLEFLIYFQGNSAPDKSGLPSDRFSAERTGGSVSTLTIQRTQQEDSAVYLCASSVETGNEKLFFGSGTQLSVL.

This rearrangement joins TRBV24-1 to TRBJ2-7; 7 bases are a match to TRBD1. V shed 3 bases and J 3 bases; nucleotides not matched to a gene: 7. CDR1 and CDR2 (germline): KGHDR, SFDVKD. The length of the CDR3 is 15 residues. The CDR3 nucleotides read TGTGCCACCAGTGATGCCCGGGCAGGGGGCTACGAGCAGTACTTC. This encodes CATSDARAGGYEQYF.

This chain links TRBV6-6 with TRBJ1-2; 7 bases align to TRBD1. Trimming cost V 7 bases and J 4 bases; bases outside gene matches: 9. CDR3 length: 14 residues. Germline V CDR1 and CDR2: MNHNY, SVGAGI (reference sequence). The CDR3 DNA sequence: TGTGCCAGCATCCTCGGAGGGGGCGGCTATGGCTACACCTTC. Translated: CASILGGGGYGYTF.

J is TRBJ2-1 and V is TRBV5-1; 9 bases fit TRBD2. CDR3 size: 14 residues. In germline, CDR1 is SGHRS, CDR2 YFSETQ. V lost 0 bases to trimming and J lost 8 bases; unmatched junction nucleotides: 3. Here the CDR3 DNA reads TGCGCCAGCAGCTTGGGAGCGGGGGGAGATGAGCAGTTCTTC. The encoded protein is CASSLGAGGDEQFF.

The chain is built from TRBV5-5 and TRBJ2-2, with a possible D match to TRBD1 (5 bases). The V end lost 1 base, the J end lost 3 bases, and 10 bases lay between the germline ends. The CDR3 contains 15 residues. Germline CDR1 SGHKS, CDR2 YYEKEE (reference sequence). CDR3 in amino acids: CASSLWGSYTGELFF. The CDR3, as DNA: TGTGCCAGCAGCTTGTGGGGCAGTTACACCGGGGAGCTGTTTTTT. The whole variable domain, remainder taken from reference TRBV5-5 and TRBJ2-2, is DAGVTQSPTHLIKTRGQQVTLRCSPISGHKSVSWYQQVLGQGPQFIFQYYEKEERGRGNFPDRFSARQFPNYSSELNVNALLLGDSALYLCASSLWGSYTGELFFGEGSRLTVL.

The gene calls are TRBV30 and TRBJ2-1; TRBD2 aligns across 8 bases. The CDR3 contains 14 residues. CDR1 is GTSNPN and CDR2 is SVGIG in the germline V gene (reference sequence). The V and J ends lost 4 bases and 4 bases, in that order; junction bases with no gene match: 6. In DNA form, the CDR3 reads TGTGCCTGGACCGGGACTAGAGGATACAATGAGCAGTTCTTC. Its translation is CAWTGTRGYNEQFF.

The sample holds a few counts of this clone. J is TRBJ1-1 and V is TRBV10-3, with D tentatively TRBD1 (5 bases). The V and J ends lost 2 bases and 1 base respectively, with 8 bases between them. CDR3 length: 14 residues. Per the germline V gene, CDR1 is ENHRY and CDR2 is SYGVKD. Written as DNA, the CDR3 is TGTGCCATCAGTGAGGCGGACAAGAACACTGAAGCTTTCTTT. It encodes CAISEADKNTEAFF.

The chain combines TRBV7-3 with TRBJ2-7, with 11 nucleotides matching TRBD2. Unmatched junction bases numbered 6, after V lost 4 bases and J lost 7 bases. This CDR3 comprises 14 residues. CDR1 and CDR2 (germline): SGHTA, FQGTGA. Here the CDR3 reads CASSSGLAVGEQYF. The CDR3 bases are TGTGCCAGCAGCTCGGGACTAGCGGTGGGGGAGCAGTACTTC.

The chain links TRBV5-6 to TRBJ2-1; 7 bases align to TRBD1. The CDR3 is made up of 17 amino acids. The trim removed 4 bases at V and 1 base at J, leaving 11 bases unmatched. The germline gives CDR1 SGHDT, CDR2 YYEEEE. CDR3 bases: TGTGCCAGCAGCCCGGAGACAGGGCGGTATTCCTACAATGAGCAGTTCTTC. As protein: CASSPETGRYSYNEQFF. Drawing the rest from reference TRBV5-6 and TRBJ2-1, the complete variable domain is DAGVTQSPTHLIKTRGQQVTLRCSPKSGHDTVSWYQQALGQGPQFIFQYYEEEERQRGNFPDRFSGHQFPNYSSELNVNALLLGDSALYLCASSPETGRYSYNEQFFGPGTRLTVL.

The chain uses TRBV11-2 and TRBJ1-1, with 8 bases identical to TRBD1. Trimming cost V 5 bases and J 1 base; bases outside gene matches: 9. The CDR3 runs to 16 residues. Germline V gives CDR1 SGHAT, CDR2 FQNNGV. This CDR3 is CASSHRTGRSNTEAFF. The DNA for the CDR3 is TGTGCCAGCAGCCACCGGACAGGGCGATCGAACACTGAAGCTTTCTTT. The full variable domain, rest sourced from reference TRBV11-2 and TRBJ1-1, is EAGVAQSPRYKIIEKRQSVAFWCNPISGHATLYWYQQILGQGPKLLIQFQNNGVVDDSQLPKDRFSAERLKGVDSTLKIQPAKLEDSAVYLCASSHRTGRSNTEAFFGQGTRLTVV.

In DNA, the CDR3 is TGTGCCAGCAGTCCACGGACAGGCAAAGAGACCCAGTACTTC. It is translated as CASSPRTGKETQYF. V gene TRBV27 combines with J gene TRBJ2-5, with 7 nucleotides matching TRBD1. Trimming removed 5 bases from V and 3 bases from J; junction bases left unmatched: 6. The CDR3 spans 14 residues. Germline V CDR1 and CDR2: MNHEY, SMNVEV (reference sequence).

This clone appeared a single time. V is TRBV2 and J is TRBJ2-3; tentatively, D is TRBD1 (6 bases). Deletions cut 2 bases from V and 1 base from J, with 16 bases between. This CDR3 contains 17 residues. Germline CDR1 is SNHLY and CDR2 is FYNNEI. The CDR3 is CASSETGTPHRTDTQYF. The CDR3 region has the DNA TGTGCCAGCAGTGAAACCGGGACACCACATCGCACAGATACGCAGTATTTT.

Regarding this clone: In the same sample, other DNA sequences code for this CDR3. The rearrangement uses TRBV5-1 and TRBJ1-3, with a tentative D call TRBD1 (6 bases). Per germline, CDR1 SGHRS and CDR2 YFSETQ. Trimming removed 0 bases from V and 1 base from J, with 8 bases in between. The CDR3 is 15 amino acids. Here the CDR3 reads CASSLDRASGNTIYF. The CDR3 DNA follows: TGCGCCAGCAGCTTGGACAGGGCATCTGGAAACACCATATATTTT.

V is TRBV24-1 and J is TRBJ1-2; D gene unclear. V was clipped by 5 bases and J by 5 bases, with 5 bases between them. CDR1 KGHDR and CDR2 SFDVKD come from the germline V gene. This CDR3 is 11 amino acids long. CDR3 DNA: TGTGCCACCAGTGGAGGGTATGGCTACACCTTC. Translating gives CATSGGYGYTF.

This CDR3 reads CATSDRQGDTQYF. The CDR3, as DNA: TGTGCCACCAGTGATAGACAGGGGGATACGCAGTATTTT. The gene calls are TRBV24-1 and TRBJ2-3, with TRBD1 matching 8 bases. The J segment lost 6 bases and the V segment lost 3 bases, leaving 1 base of the junction unmatched. Germline V gene sequence: CDR1 KGHDR, CDR2 SFDVKD. The CDR3 is 13 amino acids.

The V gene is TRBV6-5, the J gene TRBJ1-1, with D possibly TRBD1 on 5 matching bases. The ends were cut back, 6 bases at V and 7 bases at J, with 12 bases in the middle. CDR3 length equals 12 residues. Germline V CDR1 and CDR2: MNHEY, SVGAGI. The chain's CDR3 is CASSFKGVEAFF. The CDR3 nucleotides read TGTGCCAGCAGCTTTAAAGGGGTTGAAGCTTTCTTT.

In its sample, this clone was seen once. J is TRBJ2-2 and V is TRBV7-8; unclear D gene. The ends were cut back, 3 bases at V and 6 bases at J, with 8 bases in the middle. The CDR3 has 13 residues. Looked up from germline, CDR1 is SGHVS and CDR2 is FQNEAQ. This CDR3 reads CASSFSGPGELFF. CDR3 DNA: TGTGCCAGCAGCTTTTCAGGTCCCGGGGAGCTGTTTTTT.

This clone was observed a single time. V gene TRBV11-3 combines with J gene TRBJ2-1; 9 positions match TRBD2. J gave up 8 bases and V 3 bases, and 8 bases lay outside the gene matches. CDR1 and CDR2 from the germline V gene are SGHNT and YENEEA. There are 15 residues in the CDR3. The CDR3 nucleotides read TGTGCCAGCAGCTTCGGCGGGGGGGCCTTGGATGAGCAGTTCTTC. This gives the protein CASSFGGGALDEQFF.

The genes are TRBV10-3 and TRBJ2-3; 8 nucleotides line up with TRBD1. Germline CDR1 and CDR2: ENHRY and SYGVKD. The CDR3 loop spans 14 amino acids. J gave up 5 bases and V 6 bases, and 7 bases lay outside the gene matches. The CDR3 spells CAISLDRGGDTQYF. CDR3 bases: TGTGCCATCAGCCTCGACAGGGGAGGAGATACGCAGTATTTT.

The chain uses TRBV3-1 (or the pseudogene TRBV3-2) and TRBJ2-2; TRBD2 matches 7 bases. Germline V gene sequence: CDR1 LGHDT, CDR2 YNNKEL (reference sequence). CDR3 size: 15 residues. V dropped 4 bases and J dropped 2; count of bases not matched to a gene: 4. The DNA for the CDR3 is TGTGCCAGCAGCCCCTTAGCGGGTAACACCGGGGAGCTGTTTTTT. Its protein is CASSPLAGNTGELFF.